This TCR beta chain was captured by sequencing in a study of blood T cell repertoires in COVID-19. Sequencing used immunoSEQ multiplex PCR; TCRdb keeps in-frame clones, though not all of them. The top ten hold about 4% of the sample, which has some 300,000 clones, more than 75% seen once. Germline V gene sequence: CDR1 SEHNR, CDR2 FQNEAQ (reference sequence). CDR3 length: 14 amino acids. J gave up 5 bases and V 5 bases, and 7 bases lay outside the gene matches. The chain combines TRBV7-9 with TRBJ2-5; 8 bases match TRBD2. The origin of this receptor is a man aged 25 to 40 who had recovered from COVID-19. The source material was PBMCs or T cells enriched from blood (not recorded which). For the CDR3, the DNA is TGTGCCAGCAGCACCACTAGCGGCGGGGAGACCCAGTACTTC. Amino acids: CASSTTSGGETQYF.